Listed below are T cell receptor beta chains from one sample, sequenced in a study of neurological immune-mediated disorders. TCRdb re-analysed the 5' RACE reads in MiXCR, keeping a single row per CDR3 protein. The sample lists about 60,000 distinct CDR3 sequences, 4.2% seen once, with approximately 2.8% in the top ten. Sequenced sample: PBMCs. All receptors come from a man in his fifties with multiple sclerosis. Both conserved end residues are part of each CDR3. The D gene is left open where the match is weak. Only some rows state a clone size, as once, few, many or a class for expanded clones.

d_gene | j_gene | abundance | v_gene | CDR3aa | CDR3nt
- | TRBJ1-5 | - | TRBV15 | CATHSGLSNQPQHF | TGTGCCACCCACTCGGGGTTGAGCAATCAGCCCCAGCATTTT
- | TRBJ1-6 | many | TRBV4-1 | CASSTGPGEGFSPLHF | TGCGCCAGCAGCACAGGGCCGGGTGAGGGGTTTTCACCCCTCCACTTT
- | TRBJ2-7 | many | TRBV19 | CASWQPGWDEQYF | TGTGCCAGTTGGCAGCCAGGCTGGGACGAGCAGTACTTC
- | TRBJ2-5 | many | TRBV20-1 | CSAIVQGRQETQYF | TGCAGTGCTATCGTGCAGGGAAGGCAAGAGACCCAGTACTTC
- | TRBJ2-1 | many | TRBV7-9 | CASSLGPYNEQFF | TGTGCCAGCAGCTTGGGCCCATACAATGAGCAGTTCTTC
TRBD2 | TRBJ2-3 | few | TRBV20-1 | CSARVPTSGRTDTQYF | TGCAGTGCTAGAGTACCGACTAGCGGGAGAACAGATACGCAGTATTTT
TRBD2 | TRBJ2-5 | many | TRBV20-1 | CSARSLAALEGQYF | TGCAGTGCTAGAAGCCTAGCGGCCCTAGAGGGCCAGTACTTC
TRBD2 | TRBJ2-3 | many | TRBV20-1 | CSARETSGTDTQYF | TGCAGTGCTAGGGAGACTAGCGGCACAGATACGCAGTATTTT
TRBD1 | TRBJ2-5 | many | TRBV28 | CASSLTQRDRAVETQYF | TGTGCCAGCAGTTTAACTCAAAGGGACAGGGCAGTAGAGACCCAGTACTTC
TRBD2 | TRBJ2-7 | few | TRBV5-1 | CASSLSPGGKTYEQYF | TGCGCCAGCAGCTTGAGTCCGGGGGGAAAGACCTACGAGCAGTACTTC
- | TRBJ2-7 | once | TRBV4-1 | CANSQAGLSYEQYF | TGCGCCAACAGCCAAGCCGGACTGTCCTACGAGCAGTACTTT
- | TRBJ2-7 | - | TRBV20-1 | CSASVPTVGGYEQYF | TGCAGTGCTAGCGTCCCGACCGTGGGGGGCTACGAGCAGTACTTC
TRBD1 | TRBJ2-5 | few | TRBV7-7 | CASSGDRGGETQYF | TGTGCTAGCAGCGGGGACAGGGGTGGAGAGACCCAGTACTTC
- | TRBJ1-1 | many | TRBV10-2 | CASSPDPRRTEAFF | TGCGCCAGCAGTCCTGACCCGCGGAGAACTGAAGCTTTCTTT
TRBD1 | TRBJ1-1 | many | TRBV4-1 | CASSQDGPRQGADTEAFF | TGCGCCAGCAGCCAAGATGGCCCAAGGCAGGGGGCGGACACTGAAGCTTTCTTT
- | TRBJ2-1 | many | TRBV10-3 | CAISERLDEQFF | TGTGCCATCAGTGAGCGATTGGATGAGCAGTTCTTC
- | TRBJ2-5 | many | TRBV5-1 | CASSLFQETQYF | TGCGCCAGCAGCTTGTTCCAAGAGACCCAGTACTTC
- | TRBJ2-1 | many | TRBV5-1 | CASSLEALAARYNEQFF | TGCGCCAGCAGCTTGGAGGCTCTAGCCGCCCGCTACAATGAGCAGTTCTTC
- | TRBJ1-2 | - | TRBV29-1 | CSVIQGEPYGYTF | TGCAGCGTTATCCAGGGTGAACCCTATGGCTACACCTTC
- | TRBJ2-1 | many | TRBV5-1 | CASSRGPSSFNEQFF | TGCGCCAGCAGCCGGGGCCCGAGCTCCTTCAATGAGCAGTTCTTC
TRBD2 | TRBJ2-2 | - | TRBV7-9 | CASTTHPGTSGNTGELFF | TGTGCCAGCACCACCCATCCAGGGACTAGCGGTAACACCGGGGAGCTGTTTTTT
- | TRBJ1-6 | many | TRBV20-1 | CSATSWGNSPLNF | TGCAGTGCTACAAGTTGGGGGAATTCACCCCTCAACTTT
- | TRBJ2-7 | - | TRBV18 | CASSPDYEQYF | TGTGCCAGCTCACCGGACTACGAGCAGTACTTC
- | TRBJ2-2 | many | TRBV6-5 | CASSYGVTTGELFF | TGTGCCAGCAGTTACGGTGTCACCACCGGGGAGCTGTTTTTT
- | TRBJ2-7 | few | TRBV7-9 | CASSLVGGNSYEQYF | TGTGCCAGCAGCTTAGTCGGCGGAAACTCCTACGAGCAGTACTTC